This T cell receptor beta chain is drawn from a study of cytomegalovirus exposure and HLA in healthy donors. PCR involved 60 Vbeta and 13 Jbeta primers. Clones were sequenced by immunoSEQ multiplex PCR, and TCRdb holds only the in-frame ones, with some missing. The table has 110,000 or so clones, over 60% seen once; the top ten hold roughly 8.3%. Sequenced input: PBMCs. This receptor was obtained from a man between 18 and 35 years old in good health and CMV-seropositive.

In nucleotides, the CDR3 is TGTGCCAGCAGCTTAGGCAGGGTCGTGGACAAAAACATTCAGTACTTC. Its translation is CASSLGRVVDKNIQYF. The chain is built from TRBV11-3 and TRBJ2-4, with D possibly matching TRBD1 (5 bases). The length of the CDR3 is 16 residues. V dropped 1 base and J dropped 3 bases, with 13 bases sitting between them. Germline values: CDR1 SGHNT, CDR2 YENEEA.